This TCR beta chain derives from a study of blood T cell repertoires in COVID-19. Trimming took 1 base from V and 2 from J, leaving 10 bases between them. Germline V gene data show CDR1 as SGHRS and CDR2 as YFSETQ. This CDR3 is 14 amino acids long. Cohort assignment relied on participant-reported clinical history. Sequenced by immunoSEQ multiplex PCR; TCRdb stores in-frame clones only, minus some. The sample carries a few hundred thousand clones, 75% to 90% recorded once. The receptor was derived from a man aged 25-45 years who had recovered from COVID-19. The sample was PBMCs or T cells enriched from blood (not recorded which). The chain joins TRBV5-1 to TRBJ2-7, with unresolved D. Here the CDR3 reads CASSLYAATYEQYF. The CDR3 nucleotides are TGCGCCAGCAGCTTGTACGCGGCCACCTACGAGCAGTACTTC.